This T cell receptor beta chain appears in the sequencing data of a study of cytomegalovirus exposure and HLA in healthy donors. Study findings and constraints: A later analysis reportedly identified an Asian-associated ancestry cluster as carrying fewer N-insertions than the approximately 640-donor mean. Some V segments could not be told apart, so they were left out, TRBV6-2 and TRBV6-3 among them.

This CDR3 is 15 amino acids long. The germline CDR1 and CDR2 sequences are MNHNS and SASEGT. V trimming: 6 bases; J trimming: 8 bases; junction bases outside the gene matches: 12. There were likely unrecorded immune exposures, though donors were nominally healthy when sampled. On this clone: Its antigen is not identified.

In the PCR, 60 Vbeta and 13 Jbeta primers were used. The data were produced by immunoSEQ multiplex PCR, yet TCRdb's version contains in-frame clones alone and is incomplete. The sample lists just over 150,000 clones; 80% were seen once. Sequencing was performed on PBMCs. This rearrangement joins TRBV6-1 to TRBJ2-1, with 8 nucleotides matching TRBD1. The receptor was derived from a male donor in good health and CMV-seropositive. CDR3 nucleotide sequence: TGTGCCAGCAGCGTCGGGACAGGAACCCCTCATGAGCAGTTCTTC. Amino acids: CASSVGTGTPHEQFF.